This entry concerns a single T cell receptor beta chain. V trimming: 4 bases; J trimming: 2 bases; junction bases outside the gene matches: 5. The germline CDR1 and CDR2 sequences are SGHNT and YYREEE (reference sequence). The CDR3 has 15 amino acids. Measured with immunoSEQ multiplex PCR; TCRdb has only the in-frame clones, and not every one. The repertoire holds tens of thousands of clones, with approximately 85% as singletons. The data stem from a study of T cell responses to AZD1222 COVID-19 vaccine. J is TRBJ2-1 and V is TRBV5-4, with TRBD2 matching over 8 bases. The sample was peripheral blood, taken 28 days after the second AZD1222 dose. The clonotype comes from an adult who received the AZD1222 COVID-19 vaccine. The DNA of the CDR3 is TGTGCCAGCAGCCTCGCGGGGGGTACCTACAATGAGCAGTTCTTC. This translates into CASSLAGGTYNEQFF.